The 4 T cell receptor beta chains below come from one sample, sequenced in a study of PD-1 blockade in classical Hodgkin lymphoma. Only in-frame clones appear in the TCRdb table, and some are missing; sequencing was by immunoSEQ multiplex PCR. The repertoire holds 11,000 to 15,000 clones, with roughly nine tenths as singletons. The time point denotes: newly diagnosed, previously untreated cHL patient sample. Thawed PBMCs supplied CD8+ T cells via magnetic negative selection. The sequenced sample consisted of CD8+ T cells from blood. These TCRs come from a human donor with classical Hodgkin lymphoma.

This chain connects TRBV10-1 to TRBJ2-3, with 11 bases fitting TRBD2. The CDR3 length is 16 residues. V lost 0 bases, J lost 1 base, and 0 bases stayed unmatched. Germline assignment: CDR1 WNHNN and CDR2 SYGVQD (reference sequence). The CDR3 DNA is TGCGCCAGCAGTGAGTCGACTAGCGGGGGCACAGATACGCAGTATTTT. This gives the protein CASSESTSGGTDTQYF.

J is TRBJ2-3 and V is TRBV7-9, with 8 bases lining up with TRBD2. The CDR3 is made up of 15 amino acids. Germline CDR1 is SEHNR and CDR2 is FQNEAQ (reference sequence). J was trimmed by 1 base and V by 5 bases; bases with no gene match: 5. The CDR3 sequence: CASSGQLAGTDTQYF. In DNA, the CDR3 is TGTGCCAGCAGCGGACAACTAGCGGGCACAGATACGCAGTATTTT.

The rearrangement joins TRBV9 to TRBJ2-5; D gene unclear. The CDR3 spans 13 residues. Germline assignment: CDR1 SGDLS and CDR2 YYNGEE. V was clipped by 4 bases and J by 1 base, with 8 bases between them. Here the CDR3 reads CASSLSGQETQYF. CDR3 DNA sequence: TGTGCCAGCAGCCTTAGTGGCCAAGAGACCCAGTACTTC.

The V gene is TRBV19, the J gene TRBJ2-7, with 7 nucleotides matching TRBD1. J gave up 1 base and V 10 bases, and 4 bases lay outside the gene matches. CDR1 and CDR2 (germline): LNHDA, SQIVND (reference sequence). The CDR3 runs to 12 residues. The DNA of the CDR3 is TGTGCCACCAGGGGGTTATCCTACGAGCAGTACTTC. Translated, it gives CATRGLSYEQYF.